This T cell receptor beta chain was sequenced for a study of blood T cell repertoires in COVID-19. Overall study context: The study drew acute and convalescent COVID-19 samples from the United States, Italy and Spain.

Looked up from germline, CDR1 is MNHNY and CDR2 is SVGAGI (reference sequence). The CDR3 spans 15 residues. The J segment lost 0 bases and the V segment lost 5 bases, leaving 3 bases of the junction unmatched. In the original workflow: Estimation of nucleated cell counts was performed using reference gene primer amplification. Using immunoSEQ multiplex PCR, the repertoire was profiled, and TCRdb retains in-frame clones only, with some absent. The V and J calls and the clone size are those of that table, but D and trimming were determined from the DNA. The table shows under 130,000 clones, with around 91% occurring only once.

The rearrangement links TRBV6-6 to TRBJ2-7, with 11 bases that match TRBD2. This clonotype originated in an elderly woman with acute or convalescent COVID-19. The source material was peripheral blood. This CDR3 is CASSIAGGSSYEQYF. CDR3 DNA sequence: TGTGCCAGCAGTATAGCGGGGGGGAGCTCCTACGAGCAGTACTTC.